This is a list of T cell receptor beta chains from one sample in a study of Ad26.COV2.S vaccination and SARS-CoV-2 variants. Sequenced by immunoSEQ multiplex PCR; TCRdb stores in-frame clones only, minus some. This table holds about 430,000 clones, 75% to 95% found once. The source was peripheral blood, collected in a trial of Ad26.COV2.S vaccine versus placebo. The receptors originated from a person aged 18 to 65 who received the Ad26.COV2.S COVID-19 vaccine or a placebo. The CDR3 runs from the conserved cysteine through the conserved F or W. Fields, in order: V gene, clone size, J gene, D gene, CDR3 length, CDR3 DNA, CDR3 protein. The D gene is left open where the match is weak. Expanded clones get a size class; other rows say once, few or many, or leave the size out.

TRBV6-2/TRBV6-3	NA	TRBJ2-7	NA	15	TGTGCCAGCAGTTATCGACCGGGAACCTCCTACGAGCAGTACTTC	CASSYRPGTSYEQYF
TRBV18	NA	TRBJ2-1	TRBD2	15	TGTGCCAGCTCACAGCCGACTAGCGGGTCCAATGAGCAGTTCTTC	CASSQPTSGSNEQFF
TRBV5-4	NA	TRBJ1-2	NA	11	TGTGCCAGCAGCGCCCGGGGGGGCTACACCTTC	CASSARGGYTF
TRBV7-9	NA	TRBJ2-3	TRBD2	14	TGTGCCAGCAGCTTACGGGGGAGGGGAGATACGCAGTATTTT	CASSLRGRGDTQYF
TRBV27	NA	TRBJ2-7	TRBD1	15	TGTGCCAGCAGTTTACAGGGGGCGAATCGATTGGAGCAGTACTTC	CASSLQGANRLEQYF
TRBV27	NA	TRBJ1-5	NA	16	TGTGCCAGCAGTCCCAACAGGGATATAAGCAATCAGCCCCAGCATTTT	CASSPNRDISNQPQHF
TRBV24-1	once	TRBJ2-1	TRBD1	14	TGTGCCACCAGCCCGGGACAGTTATACAATGAGCAGTTCTTC	CATSPGQLYNEQFF
TRBV3-1/TRBV3-2	NA	TRBJ2-3	TRBD1	15	TGTGCCAGCAGCCCCCGGGACAGGAAAGCGGATACGCAGTATTTT	CASSPRDRKADTQYF
TRBV19	NA	TRBJ2-2	TRBD2	17	TGTGCCAGTAGTATCCCATTAGCGGGAGGGCCCGCCGGGGAGCTGTTTTTT	CASSIPLAGGPAGELFF
TRBV7-9	NA	TRBJ2-7	TRBD2	16	TGTGCCAGCAGCCCAGTAAAGGCTAGCGGTGCCTACGAGCAGTACTTC	CASSPVKASGAYEQYF
TRBV7-3	NA	TRBJ1-1	NA	14	TGTGCCAGCAGCCCCAGTTTGGGGGGAGGAAAAGCTTTCTTT	CASSPSLGGGKAFF
TRBV12-3/TRBV12-4	NA	TRBJ1-6	NA	12	TGTGCCAGCAGTAACCCCGATTCACCCCTCCACTTT	CASSNPDSPLHF
TRBV7-7	NA	TRBJ2-5	TRBD2	17	TGTGCCAGCAGCTTAGTAGCGGGAGGACCAAACCAAGAGACCCAGTACTTC	CASSLVAGGPNQETQYF
TRBV30	NA	TRBJ2-1	TRBD2	15	TGTGCCTGGAGTGTTGTAGCGGGAGGGCCGAATGAGCAGTTCTTC	CAWSVVAGGPNEQFF
TRBV19	many	TRBJ1-2	TRBD1	16	TGTGCCAGTAGTATGCCGAACAGGGGCGCGAACTATGGCTACACCTTC	CASSMPNRGANYGYTF
TRBV6-5	NA	TRBJ1-1	NA	11	TGTGCCAGCGGAAAGACCCGTGAGGCTTTCTTT	CASGKTREAFF
TRBV9	NA	TRBJ2-2	TRBD2	16	TGTGCCAGCAGCGCCAGACTAGCGGGAGTCGGCGGGGAGCTGTTTTTT	CASSARLAGVGGELFF
TRBV6-1	NA	TRBJ2-2	NA	15	TGTGCCAGCAGTGAAGGGAGGGCGAACACCGGGGAGCTGTTTTTT	CASSEGRANTGELFF
TRBV10-3	few	TRBJ2-7	NA	13	TGTGCCATCAGTAAAGGACAGTCCTACGAGCAGTACTTC	CAISKGQSYEQYF
TRBV18	NA	TRBJ1-2	NA	15	TGTGCCAGCTCACCACCCGACGGAGGCAACTATGGCTACACCTTC	CASSPPDGGNYGYTF
TRBV6-5	NA	TRBJ2-1	NA	11	TGTGCCAGCAGCTACTTCAATGAGCAGTTCTTC	CASSYFNEQFF
TRBV2	few	TRBJ2-7	TRBD2	14	TGTGCCAGCAGTGAAAAGCTAGCGGCCTACGAGCAGTACTTC	CASSEKLAAYEQYF
TRBV3-1/TRBV3-2	NA	TRBJ2-2	NA	13	TGTGCCAGCAACTGGAGGGCCCACGGGGAGCTGTTTTTT	CASNWRAHGELFF
TRBV21-1	NA	TRBJ1-6	NA	16	TGTGCCAGCAGCAAAGTACGGGGGCTTGAAAATTCACCCCTCCACTTT	CASSKVRGLENSPLHF
TRBV5-1	NA	TRBJ2-7	TRBD2	16	TGCGCCAGCAGCTTCGGGACTAGCGGGAGAGCCTACGAGCAGTACTTC	CASSFGTSGRAYEQYF
TRBV4-3	NA	TRBJ1-1	NA	15	TGCGCCAGCAGCCAAGATCTGGGGGTTGGCACTGAAGCTTTCTTT	CASSQDLGVGTEAFF
TRBV5-8	NA	TRBJ2-2	NA	16	TGTGCCAGCGAGGGTAGCGGGCTCCAGGGGACCGGGGAGCTGTTTTTT	CASEGSGLQGTGELFF
TRBV2	NA	TRBJ1-1	NA	11	TGTGCCACAACGAGGGGCACTGAAGCTTTCTTT	CATTRGTEAFF
TRBV5-1	NA	TRBJ2-1	NA	14	TGCGCCAGCAGCTTGGACGGTAGAGTCGATGAGCAGTTCTTC	CASSLDGRVDEQFF